Listed below are T cell receptor beta chains from one sample, sequenced in a study of radiation and T cells in renal cell carcinoma. TCRdb's copy holds only in-frame clones and misses some; the assay was immunoSEQ multiplex PCR. The profile covers fewer than 200,000 clones, with roughly nine tenths appearing a single time and over 9% taken by the ten largest. This sample comprised blood, obtained from a patient whose treatment included radiotherapy and nephrectomy. All receptors come from a woman between 50 and 59 years old with renal cell carcinoma. The CDR3 runs from the conserved cysteine through the conserved F or W. Each record gives: D gene, clone size, V gene, J gene, CDR3 DNA, CDR3 protein. A D gene is named only where the DNA matches it firmly. Size tells how often a clone was seen (once, few, many) or the class of an expanded clone, and some rows leave it out.

>.|.|TRBV19|TRBJ1-5
TGTGCCAGTAGTCCCACTCAGGTTGGCAATCAGCCCCAGCATTTT
CASSPTQVGNQPQHF
>.|.|TRBV11-1|TRBJ2-2
TGTGCCAGCAGCTTAGAGTATCAGGGGACGAACACCGGGGAGCTGTTTTTT
CASSLEYQGTNTGELFF
>TRBD1|.|TRBV4-3|TRBJ1-4
TGCGCCAGCAGCCAGGAGACAGGGGGCTTAAGGTTACTGTTTTTT
CASSQETGGLRLLFF
>TRBD1|once|TRBV19|TRBJ1-1
TGTGCCAGTAGAGGGACAGAGGATGAAGCTTTCTTT
CASRGTEDEAFF
>TRBD1|.|TRBV6-1|TRBJ1-1
TGTGCCAGCAAGAGGACAGGGGACACTGAAGCTTTCTTT
CASKRTGDTEAFF
>TRBD1|.|TRBV5-1|TRBJ2-7
TGCGCCAGCAGCCCGGCCCGGGACAGCGTGCAGTACTTC
CASSPARDSVQYF
>.|once|TRBV6-6|TRBJ1-1
TGTGCCAGCAGTTCTAGAGGGGGAAAGTGGACTGAAGCTTTCTTT
CASSSRGGKWTEAFF
>TRBD1|.|TRBV11-2|TRBJ1-2
TGTGCCAGCAGCCGGACAGGGGAAGGCTACACCTTC
CASSRTGEGYTF
>TRBD1|.|TRBV7-2|TRBJ1-5
TGTGCCAGCACCCAGACAGGGAGTGGGCCCCAGCATTTT
CASTQTGSGPQHF
>.|.|TRBV7-3|TRBJ1-6
TGTGCCAGCAGCTTAAATAGCAGGGGCTCACCCCTCCACTTT
CASSLNSRGSPLHF
>.|.|TRBV7-9|TRBJ1-1
TGTGCCAGTGGGACACAAGACACTGAAGCTTTCTTT
CASGTQDTEAFF
>.|.|TRBV29-1|TRBJ2-3
TGCAGCGTTGAAGCGGGTGGAACAGATACGCAGTATTTT
CSVEAGGTDTQYF
>.|.|TRBV30|TRBJ2-3
TGTGCCTGGACGGGCGGGGTAAGCACAGATACGCAGTATTTT
CAWTGGVSTDTQYF
>.|.|TRBV30|TRBJ1-2
TGTGCCTGGAGTGTACTAGTCGGAAACTATGGCTACACCTTC
CAWSVLVGNYGYTF
>TRBD2|once|TRBV5-8|TRBJ2-7
TGTGCCAGCAGCCCCGTAGCGGGGGCCTACGAGCAGTACTTC
CASSPVAGAYEQYF
>.|once|TRBV11-2|TRBJ2-5
TGTGCCAGCAGCTTAGAGATGACTAGTGGGGAGACCCAGTACTTC
CASSLEMTSGETQYF
>.|.|TRBV4-1|TRBJ1-5
TGCGCCAGCAGCCAAGAAAGCCCCCCGGACCGTAATCAGCCCCAGCATTTT
CASSQESPPDRNQPQHF
>.|.|TRBV9|TRBJ2-6
TGTGCCAGCAGCGAGGGGAGAGGTGCTGGGGCCAACGTCCTGACTTTC
CASSEGRGAGANVLTF
>.|.|TRBV20-1|TRBJ2-3
TGCAGTGCCCGGGGCACAGATACGCAGTATTTT
CSARGTDTQYF
>.|.|TRBV6-5|TRBJ1-5
TGTGCCAGCAGTTCACTTGGCAGCAATCAGCCCCAGCATTTT
CASSSLGSNQPQHF
>.|.|TRBV7-6|TRBJ1-2
TGTGCCAGCAGCCCCTCATTTGGCCGGGTTGGCTACACCTTC
CASSPSFGRVGYTF
>.|.|TRBV7-2|TRBJ2-3
TGTGCCAGCAGCTTAGGGCTAGCCACAGATACGCAGTATTTT
CASSLGLATDTQYF
>.|.|TRBV29-1|TRBJ1-2
TGCAGCTCCCAAAAAGAGTACGGCTACACCTTC
CSSQKEYGYTF
>TRBD1|.|TRBV18|TRBJ1-1
TGTGCCAGCTCACAGGACAGGGTGAGGAGAACTGAAGCTTTCTTT
CASSQDRVRRTEAFF
>TRBD2|.|TRBV19|TRBJ2-2
TGTGCCAGTAACTTTATCCCACTAGCGAGGACCGGGGAGCTGTTTTTT
CASNFIPLARTGELFF